These 20 T cell receptor beta chains originate from one sample sequenced in a study of blood T cell repertoires in COVID-19 (dated by TCRdb to the early 2020s). Library construction relied on the immunoSEQ multiplex PCR assay. Not all clones reach the TCRdb copy of this immuneACCESS table, which keeps in-frame sequences only. Checked studies attribute under half of the gap to unresolved V genes and leave the rest unexplained. For this sample the table gives about 210,000 clones, of which 90% to 95% were detected only once. The top ten hold under 1.5% of the sample. Material for sequencing was peripheral blood. The receptors stem from a man aged 25 to 45 with acute or convalescent COVID-19.

The chain couples TRBV3-1 (or the pseudogene TRBV3-2) to TRBJ1-1; D is possibly TRBD1 (5 bases). The CDR3 extends over 15 amino acids. CDR1 and CDR2 (germline): LGHDT, YNNKEL (reference sequence). The V gene lost 1 base and the J gene lost 4 bases, with 13 bases spanning the gap. CDR3 residues: CASSQVLRGSTEAFF. For the CDR3, the DNA is TGTGCCAGCAGCCAAGTTCTACGGGGGAGCACTGAAGCTTTCTTT.

This rearrangement joins TRBV27 to TRBJ1-2, with 9 bases identical to TRBD1. V shed 5 bases, J shed 7 bases, and the junction held 8 bases outside the gene matches. This CDR3 region has 14 residues. Germline V gene lookup returns CDR1 MNHEY and CDR2 SMNVEV (reference sequence). CDR3 coding DNA: TGTGCCAGCAGTCCCCTCTCGGGACAGGGTGGCTACACCTTC. Translation: CASSPLSGQGGYTF.

A single count supports this clone. The chain has TRBV4-1 and TRBJ1-2; D is uncertain. V was shortened by 0 bases and J by 1 base, with 18 bases between the two germline ends. In germline, CDR1 is MGHRA, CDR2 YSYEKL. CDR3 length equals 18 residues. The CDR3 region has the DNA TGCGCCAGCAGCCAAGACATGATACTAACTACCCTTAACTATGGCTACACCTTC. It yields the protein CASSQDMILTTLNYGYTF.

This clone was seen a single time. The germline gene is not matched at one end of the junction; a read error may be the cause. The V gene is TRBV6-6, the J gene TRBJ2-3, with 14 bases that match TRBD2. The CDR3 has 19 amino acids. In germline, CDR1 is MNHNY, CDR2 SVGAGI (reference sequence). This chain's CDR3 is CASSPGLAGVIVSTDTQYF. The CDR3 DNA reads TGTGCCAGCAGTCCGGGACTAGCGGGAGTGATTGTAAGCACAGATACACAGTATTTT.

CDR3 sequence reads: CASSGDNYEQYF. CDR3 nucleotides: TGTGCCTCTAGCGGGGACAACTACGAGCAGTACTTC. V gene TRBV13 combines with J gene TRBJ2-7, with 9 positions matching TRBD2. V dropped 11 bases and J dropped 3; count of bases not matched to a gene: 5. The V gene's germline CDR1 is PRHDT and CDR2 FYEKMQ (reference sequence). CDR3 size: 12 residues.

The genes are TRBV6-5 and TRBJ1-3; no definite D call. The length of the CDR3 is 15 residues. Trimming stripped 2 bases from V and 6 bases from J, with 14 bases between. CDR1 is MNHEY, CDR2 SVGAGI, per germline. The CDR3 loop is CASSYDRAGLNTIYF. Written as DNA, the CDR3 is TGTGCCAGCAGTTACGACCGCGCGGGTTTAAACACCATATATTTT.

This clone appeared once. The chain combines TRBV5-1 with TRBJ2-7; D not certain. The germline V gene has CDR1 SGHRS and CDR2 YFSETQ. This CDR3 is built from 12 residues. The V gene lost 1 base and the J gene lost 4 bases, with 6 bases spanning the gap. The CDR3 reads CASSLREYEQYF. CDR3 bases: TGCGCCAGCAGCTTGCGCGAATACGAGCAGTACTTC. The full variable domain, rest sourced from reference TRBV5-1 and TRBJ2-7, is KAGVTQTPRYLIKTRGQQVTLSCSPISGHRSVSWYQQTPGQGLQFLFEYFSETQRNKGNFPGRFSGRQFSNSRSEMNVSTLELGDSALYLCASSLREYEQYFGPGTRLTVT.

The gene calls are TRBV12-5 and TRBJ2-5, with a weak D call TRBD2 (5 bases). CDR3 length: 14 residues. With 8 bases removed from V and 0 bases from J, the gap between germline ends came to 13 bases. CDR1 and CDR2 (germline): LGHNT, FRNRAP. CDR3 amino acids: CASKADPYQETQYF. The CDR3 DNA is TGTGCTAGTAAAGCGGACCCGTACCAAGAGACCCAGTACTTC. The entire variable domain, with the rest obtained from reference TRBV12-5 and TRBJ2-5, is as follows: DARVTQTPRHKVTEMGQEVTMRCQPILGHNTVFWYRQTMMQGLELLAYFRNRAPLDDSGMPKDRFSAEMPDATLATLKIQPSEPRDSAVYFCASKADPYQETQYFGPGTRLLVL.

The chain is built from TRBV30 and TRBJ1-1; D uncertain. This CDR3 contains 13 residues. Germline lookup yields CDR1 GTSNPN and CDR2 SVGIG (reference sequence). Between the trimmed V and J ends, which lost 3 bases and 1 base, there was a span of 9 bases. The CDR3 region is CAWRYQENTEAFF. CDR3 sequence (DNA): TGTGCCTGGAGATATCAGGAGAACACTGAAGCTTTCTTT.

The V gene is TRBV2, the J gene TRBJ1-2, with 8 bases aligning to TRBD1. Germline V gene sequence: CDR1 SNHLY, CDR2 FYNNEI. V shed 5 bases and J 7 bases; nucleotides not matched to a gene: 12. The CDR3 extends over 15 amino acids. The CDR3 coding sequence is TGTGCCAGCAGTCCCAAGGGACAGGAATGGAGTGGCTACACCTTC. This encodes CASSPKGQEWSGYTF.

The chain has TRBV6-6 and TRBJ1-5; 11 nucleotides line up with TRBD1. The CDR3 length is 14 residues. In germline, CDR1 is MNHNY, CDR2 SVGAGI (reference sequence). Losses at the gene ends were 8 bases for V and 3 bases for J; bases not matched to a gene: 3. CDR3 in amino acids: CASWDRGFNQPQHF. The CDR3 bases are TGTGCCAGCTGGGACAGGGGGTTCAATCAGCCCCAGCATTTT.

This clone was recorded only once. The rearrangement links TRBV27 to TRBJ1-6, with D tentatively TRBD1 (6 bases). Germline-derived CDR1 and CDR2 are MNHEY and SMNVEV (reference sequence). The V gene lost 2 bases and the J gene lost 8 bases, with 19 bases spanning the gap. The CDR3 sequence is 17 residues long. As DNA, the CDR3 is TGTGCCAGCAGTTTAGCAGGGGAGCTTCGTCAATATTCACCCCTCCACTTT. Protein sequence: CASSLAGELRQYSPLHF.

This clone was observed once. V usage is TRBV5-8 and J usage is TRBJ2-6, with 7 nucleotides matching TRBD1. Trimming at V came to 2 bases and at J to 4 bases, leaving 9 bases not matched to a gene. This CDR3 has 17 amino acids. Looked up from germline, CDR1 is SGHTS and CDR2 is YDEGEE. DNA of the CDR3: TGTGCCAGCAGCTTTCGTTTTACAGGGGCCGGGGCCAACGTCCTGACTTTC. It yields the protein CASSFRFTGAGANVLTF.

This sequence joins TRBV4-1 and TRBJ2-4; 12 bases line up with TRBD1. The germline CDR1 and CDR2 sequences are MGHRA and YSYEKL. V shed 2 bases and J 4 bases; nucleotides not matched to a gene: 12. The length of the CDR3 is 19 residues. The CDR3, as DNA: TGCGCCAGCAGCCAATCAATCACCGGGACAGGGGGCGCTAAAAACATTCAGTACTTC. Translating gives CASSQSITGTGGAKNIQYF.

This chain uses TRBV14 with TRBJ2-2; maybe TRBD2 (5 bases). The CDR3 runs to 14 residues. V was clipped by 2 bases and J by 8 bases, with 12 bases between them. Germline-derived CDR1 and CDR2 are SGHDN and FVKESK. CDR3 coding DNA: TGTGCCAGCAGCCAATTTGTGGGGAGAGGGGAGCTGTTTTTT. Protein: CASSQFVGRGELFF. The complete variable domain, with remaining parts taken from reference TRBV14 and TRBJ2-2, reads EAGVTQFPSHSVIEKGQTVTLRCDPISGHDNLYWYRRVMGKEIKFLLHFVKESKQDESGMPNNRFLAERTGGTYSTLKVQPAELEDSGVYFCASSQFVGRGELFFGEGSRLTVL.

The chain links TRBV19 to TRBJ1-4; 12 positions agree with TRBD1. CDR3 length equals 17 residues. Germline V gives CDR1 LNHDA, CDR2 SQIVND (reference sequence). With V trimmed by 7 bases and J by 6 bases, 12 bases remained unmatched. The CDR3 reads CASTAVPGQGAHEKLFF. The CDR3 DNA follows: TGTGCCAGTACCGCTGTCCCGGGACAGGGGGCGCATGAAAAACTGTTTTTT.

The gene calls are TRBV30 and TRBJ2-3; 7 bases line up with TRBD1. CDR1 is GTSNPN and CDR2 is SVGIG in the germline V gene (reference sequence). V dropped 5 bases and J dropped 1; count of bases not matched to a gene: 6. There are 14 residues in the CDR3. CDR3 loop: CAWETGTGTDTQYF. CDR3 coding DNA: TGTGCCTGGGAGACAGGGACGGGCACAGATACGCAGTATTTT. Looking up the rest from reference TRBV30 and TRBJ2-3 gives the full variable domain: SQTIHQWPATLVQPVGSPLSLECTVEGTSNPNLYWYRQAAGRGLQLLFYSVGIGQISSEVPQNLSASRPQDRQFILSSKKLLLSDSGFYLCAWETGTGTDTQYFGPGTRLTVL.

This chain uses TRBV3-1 (or the pseudogene TRBV3-2) with TRBJ1-6, with a tentative D call TRBD1 (6 bases). Germline CDR1 reads LGHDT; CDR2 reads YNNKEL (reference sequence). V dropped 0 bases and J dropped 6 bases, with 12 bases sitting between them. There are 16 residues in the CDR3. The CDR3 loop reads CASSQDHRGANSPLHF. CDR3 bases: TGTGCCAGCAGCCAAGATCATCGGGGGGCTAATTCACCCCTCCACTTT.

The V and J genes are TRBV28 and TRBJ2-5, with 12 bases that match TRBD2. The germline CDR1 and CDR2 sequences are MDHEN and SYDVKM. This CDR3 is built from 16 residues. V lost 4 bases to trimming and J lost 1 base; unmatched junction nucleotides: 4. CDR3 loop: CASSSGLAGTQETQYF. CDR3 nucleotides: TGTGCCAGCAGTTCGGGACTAGCGGGTACCCAAGAGACCCAGTACTTC.

Here the CDR3 reads CAWSVGTSLVEQYF. CDR3 sequence (DNA): TGTGCCTGGAGTGTTGGGACTAGCCTGGTCGAGCAGTACTTC. The rearrangement joins TRBV30 to TRBJ2-7; 9 nucleotides agree with TRBD2. Germline-derived CDR1 and CDR2 are GTSNPN and SVGIG (reference sequence). This CDR3 is built from 14 residues. V was pared by 0 bases and J by 6 bases, with 6 bases of the junction left unmatched.